This T cell receptor beta chain was captured in a study of early stage breast cancer tumors. The CDR3 runs to 15 residues. V trimming: 4 bases; J trimming: 4 bases; junction bases outside the gene matches: 4. In germline, CDR1 is SGHAT, CDR2 FQNNGV. TCRdb keeps only in-frame clones here, not all; method: immunoSEQ multiplex PCR. The sample carries under 45,000 clones, around two thirds recorded once. Sequenced: blood. This chain connects TRBV11-2 to TRBJ2-3, with 11 bases that match TRBD2. The receptor's source is a person between 45 and 65 years old with breast cancer. DNA of the CDR3: TGTGCCAGCAGCTACACTAGCGGGGGACCAGATACGCAGTATTTT. It yields the protein CASSYTSGGPDTQYF.